These 23 T cell receptor beta chains share one sample of origin, sequenced in a study of OX40 agonist ivuxolimab in advanced cancers. The table came from immunoSEQ multiplex PCR; TCRdb's copy has only in-frame clones and leaves some out. The repertoire consists of 75,000 to 100,000 clones, with about four fifths occurring once and the leading ten covering under 6.5%. The source material was CD4+ or CD8+ T cells sorted from blood, sampled in a trial of the OX40 agonist ivuxolimab. These receptors all stem from an adult with an advanced solid tumor such as melanoma, head and neck, liver or kidney cancer.

This chain links TRBV10-3 with TRBJ1-1, with D unclear. The CDR3 length is 11 residues. Trimming cost V 6 bases and J 7 bases, with 9 bases left between them. Germline values: CDR1 ENHRY, CDR2 SYGVKD. The CDR3 nucleotides read TGTGCCATCAGCGCCTGGGGTGAAGCTTTCTTT. Protein: CAISAWGEAFF.

The chain is built from TRBV25-1 and TRBJ2-3, with 9 bases identical to TRBD1. The CDR3 runs to 16 residues. Germline V gene data show CDR1 as MGHDK and CDR2 as SYGVNS. The V segment lost 4 bases and the J segment 1 base; nucleotides outside the gene matches: 6. In nucleotides, the CDR3 is TGTGCCAGCAGTGCTCGGACAGGGGCGGGCACAGATACGCAGTATTTT. This sequence encodes CASSARTGAGTDTQYF.

The chain carries TRBV9 and TRBJ2-4; maybe TRBD1 (6 bases). V lost 0 bases and J 0 bases, leaving 19 bases between the germline ends. CDR3 size: 19 residues. From germline, CDR1 is SGDLS and CDR2 YYNGEE. In nucleotides, the CDR3 is TGTGCCAGCAGCGTAGCCTCTCAGACAGGAATCTTAGCCAAAAACATTCAGTACTTC. Encoded protein: CASSVASQTGILAKNIQYF.

The J gene is TRBJ2-7, the V gene TRBV11-1, with 13 bases identical to TRBD2. Per the germline V gene, CDR1 is SGHAT and CDR2 is FQDESV (reference sequence). The CDR3 length is 16 residues. Germline trimming cut 4 bases from V and 10 bases from J; bases unmatched to any gene: 13. The chain's CDR3 is CASSSRTSGGPTSQYF. DNA of the CDR3: TGTGCCAGCAGCTCGCGGACTAGCGGGGGACCTACGAGCCAGTACTTC.

This clone was detected once. The chain joins TRBV5-1 to TRBJ2-1; TRBD2 matches at 11 bases. The CDR3 is 15 amino acids. In germline, CDR1 is SGHRS, CDR2 YFSETQ. Germline trimming cut 3 bases from V and 3 bases from J; bases unmatched to any gene: 2. The CDR3 here is CASSSTSGGYNEQFF. The CDR3 DNA reads as TGCGCCAGCAGCTCAACTAGCGGGGGCTACAATGAGCAGTTCTTC. Variable domain in full (rest from reference TRBV5-1 and TRBJ2-1): KAGVTQTPRYLIKTRGQQVTLSCSPISGHRSVSWYQQTPGQGLQFLFEYFSETQRNKGNFPGRFSGRQFSNSRSEMNVSTLELGDSALYLCASSSTSGGYNEQFFGPGTRLTVL.

This rearrangement joins TRBV9 to TRBJ2-1; D perhaps matches TRBD1 (5 bases). V lost 2 bases to trimming and J lost 0 bases, with 9 bases between them. Germline loops: CDR1 SGDLS, CDR2 YYNGEE. This CDR3 is built from 15 residues. This chain's CDR3 is CASSVGHSSYNEQFF. DNA for the CDR3: TGTGCCAGCAGCGTGGGGCATAGCTCCTACAATGAGCAGTTCTTC.

V gene TRBV5-6 combines with J gene TRBJ1-4; possibly TRBD1 for D (6 bases). The germline gives CDR1 SGHDT, CDR2 YYEEEE. V gave up 0 bases and J gave up 3 bases, with 9 bases separating them. This CDR3 is 15 amino acids long. This CDR3 is CASSLETGSNEKLFF. CDR3 nucleotides: TGTGCCAGCAGCTTGGAGACAGGCTCTAATGAAAAACTGTTTTTT.

The rearrangement uses TRBV10-3 and TRBJ1-2; D is ambiguous. The CDR3 extends over 13 amino acids. The germline V gene has CDR1 ENHRY and CDR2 SYGVKD. V lost 0 bases and J 4 bases, leaving 6 bases between the germline ends. The CDR3 bases are TGTGCCATCAGTGAGTCGAACATCTATGGCTACACCTTC. Its translation is CAISESNIYGYTF.

This clone was recorded once. The chain couples TRBV4-3 to TRBJ2-7; D might be TRBD1 or TRBD2, each matching 5 bases. Trimming pared 3 bases from V and 2 bases from J, leaving 14 bases between. The CDR3 is 15 residues long. From germline, CDR1 is LGHNA and CDR2 YSLEER. Written as DNA, the CDR3 is TGCGCCAGCAGCCAGGATCAGGGAGATACCTACGAGCAGTACTTC. Its protein product is CASSQDQGDTYEQYF.

The chain links TRBV10-3 to TRBJ2-5, with 14 nucleotides matching TRBD2. The CDR3 consists of 17 residues. The V gene's germline CDR1 is ENHRY and CDR2 SYGVKD. The V gene end was trimmed by 4 bases and the J gene end by 4 bases; junction bases not matched to a gene: 8. For the CDR3, the DNA is TGTGCCATCAGTGGCTCCCTTGGACTAGCGGGGGGAGAGACCCAGTACTTC. It yields the protein CAISGSLGLAGGETQYF.

The rearrangement links TRBV7-9 to TRBJ2-5; 8 bases fit TRBD1. V lost 2 bases, J lost 1 base, and 3 bases stayed unmatched. The CDR3 is made up of 15 amino acids. Germline CDR1 SEHNR, CDR2 FQNEAQ (reference sequence). This CDR3 reads CASSLPTGGQETQYF. The DNA of the CDR3 is TGTGCCAGCAGCTTACCAACAGGGGGCCAAGAGACCCAGTACTTC. The variable domain in full, with the rest retrieved from reference TRBV7-9 and TRBJ2-5, is DTGVSQNPRHKITKRGQNVTFRCDPISEHNRLYWYRQTLGQGPEFLTYFQNEAQLEKSRLLSDRFSAERPKGSFSTLEIQRTEQGDSAMYLCASSLPTGGQETQYFGPGTRLLVL.

This sequence joins TRBV6-5 and TRBJ1-6, with 11 bases lining up with TRBD1. The J segment lost 12 bases and the V segment lost 5 bases, leaving 6 bases of the junction unmatched. The CDR3 consists of 14 residues. The germline V gene has CDR1 MNHEY and CDR2 SVGAGI. This chain's CDR3 is CASSPRDRGLPLHF. As DNA, the CDR3 is TGTGCCAGCAGTCCCCGGGACAGGGGGTTACCCCTCCACTTT.

The chain links TRBV19 to TRBJ1-2, with TRBD1 as a possible D gene (6 bases). Trimming removed 5 bases from V and 3 bases from J, with 10 bases in between. The CDR3 extends over 13 amino acids. Germline V lookup: CDR1 LNHDA, CDR2 SQIVND (reference sequence). CDR3 amino acids: CASSAGQHYGYTF. In DNA, the CDR3 is TGTGCCAGTAGTGCTGGACAGCACTATGGCTACACCTTC.

The chain links TRBV27 to TRBJ2-7; the match to TRBD1 covers 9 bases. Germline CDR1 reads MNHEY; CDR2 reads SMNVEV (reference sequence). The V segment lost 6 bases and the J segment 3 bases; nucleotides outside the gene matches: 6. There are 14 residues in the CDR3. The CDR3 sequence: CASRQDRGIYEQYF. DNA of the CDR3: TGTGCCAGCAGGCAAGACAGGGGGATCTACGAGCAGTACTTC.

This clone appeared once. The chain recombines TRBV21-1 with TRBJ2-5; TRBD2 is taken as the D call from the table, unchecked against the DNA. TRBV21-1 is classified as a pseudogene. The CDR3 spans 10 residues. CDR3 sequence: CASSKGEQYF. The CDR3 DNA reads TGTGCCAGCAGCAAAGGTGAGCAGTACTTC.

CDR3 in DNA: TGTGCCAGTAGTATAAAAATGGTTACCGGGGAGCTGTTTTTT. This gives the protein CASSIKMVTGELFF. The chain joins TRBV19 to TRBJ2-2; D remains unclear. The CDR3 extends over 14 amino acids. Trimming stripped 2 bases from V and 5 bases from J, with 9 bases between. Germline V CDR1 and CDR2: LNHDA, SQIVND (reference sequence).

This clone was seen a single time. The rearrangement links TRBV30 to TRBJ1-5, with D possibly TRBD1 on 5 matching bases. The CDR3 is made up of 16 amino acids. Germline values: CDR1 GTSNPN, CDR2 SVGIG (reference sequence). Trimming removed 1 base at V and 6 bases at J, with 19 bases between. The CDR3 DNA follows: TGTGCCTGGAGTGGAGAGGGACCCTCTTTCGTTCAGCCCCAGCATTTT. Protein: CAWSGEGPSFVQPQHF.

The chain couples TRBV4-2 to TRBJ2-1; 8 nucleotides agree with TRBD2. With 2 bases clipped from V and 0 bases from J, the junction kept 6 bases outside the gene matches. Germline CDR1 and CDR2: LGHNA and YNFKEQ. The CDR3 loop spans 17 amino acids. The CDR3 DNA reads as TGTGCCAGCAGCCAATCGACTAGCGCGAACTCCTACAATGAGCAGTTCTTC. Encoded protein: CASSQSTSANSYNEQFF.

This chain links TRBV7-2 with TRBJ2-2; D perhaps matches TRBD1 (5 bases). CDR3 length: 13 residues. Deletions cut 5 bases from V and 9 bases from J, with 13 bases between. CDR1 and CDR2 from the germline V gene are SGHTA and FQGNSA. CDR3 amino acids: CASSTDNGRELFF. The CDR3 bases are TGTGCCAGCAGCACGGACAACGGCCGGGAGCTGTTTTTT.

This clone was recorded only once. Here the CDR3 DNA reads TGTGCCAGCAGCGTAGTAGAGACAGGGAAAGGCGGCACTGAAGCTTTCTTT. Encoded protein: CASSVVETGKGGTEAFF. J is TRBJ1-1 and V is TRBV9; 7 bases agree with TRBD1. Germline CDR1 is SGDLS and CDR2 is YYNGEE. The CDR3 is 17 amino acids. J lost 4 bases, V lost 0 bases, and 12 bases had no gene match. The entire variable domain, with the rest obtained from reference TRBV9 and TRBJ1-1, is as follows: DSGVTQTPKHLITATGQRVTLRCSPRSGDLSVYWYQQSLDQGLQFLIQYYNGEERAKGNILERFSAQQFPDLHSELNLSSLELGDSALYFCASSVVETGKGGTEAFFGQGTRLTVV.

The V call is TRBV30, the J call TRBJ1-6; D gene uncertain. V lost 5 bases, J lost 0 bases, and 5 bases lay in between. The CDR3 runs to 13 residues. Per germline, CDR1 GTSNPN and CDR2 SVGIG (reference sequence). As DNA, the CDR3 is TGTGCCTGGGAGAGCTCCTATAATTCACCCCTCCACTTT. It translates to CAWESSYNSPLHF.

V and J are TRBV5-6 and TRBJ1-6; D not certain. The CDR3 consists of 14 residues. Germline V gene data show CDR1 as SGHDT and CDR2 as YYEEEE. The V end was cut by 2 bases, the J end by 10 bases, with 13 bases between. The CDR3 spells CASSFPVVDSPLHF. The CDR3 region has the DNA TGTGCCAGCAGCTTTCCAGTTGTGGACTCACCCCTCCACTTT.

The rearrangement links TRBV19 to TRBJ2-1; either TRBD1 or TRBD2 may supply D (6 bases each). From germline, CDR1 is LNHDA and CDR2 SQIVND (reference sequence). The V end lost 5 bases, the J end lost 4 bases, and 21 bases lay between the germline ends. CDR3 length equals 17 residues. CDR3 DNA: TGTGCCAGTAGTCCCCGCCCCGGGGGCGTTTTGTACAATGAGCAGTTCTTC. It codes for CASSPRPGGVLYNEQFF.